Below are 4 T cell receptor beta chains sequenced from a single sample in a study of tumour-infiltrating T cells in Burkitt lymphoma. Measured with immunoSEQ multiplex PCR; TCRdb has only the in-frame clones, and not every one. The table records roughly 670 clones, approximately 12% of them present only once. The sequenced sample consisted of tumor tissue. The receptors come from a human donor with Burkitt lymphoma.

Only a few counts were recorded for this clone. Different DNA sequences within this sample yield the same CDR3. The V and J genes are TRBV10-3 and TRBJ1-2; possible D gene TRBD1, 6 bases. CDR3 length: 13 amino acids. The V end lost 10 bases, the J end lost 1 base, and 13 bases lay between the germline ends. Germline V lookup: CDR1 ENHRY, CDR2 SYGVKD. Written as DNA, the CDR3 is TGTGCCAACATGGACAGCTTTAACTATGGCTACACCTTC. This encodes CANMDSFNYGYTF.

In this sample, this clone turned up a few times. CDR3 sequence reads: CASSYSRGQGYTF. The CDR3 nucleotides are TGTGCCAGCAGTTACTCGAGGGGTCAAGGCTACACCTTC. The chain combines TRBV6-5 with TRBJ1-2; D perhaps matches TRBD1 (5 bases). Between the trimmed V and J ends, which lost 0 bases and 8 bases, there was a span of 10 bases. Germline CDR1 MNHEY, CDR2 SVGAGI. This CDR3 is 13 amino acids long.

The chain has TRBV9 and TRBJ2-7; tentatively, D is TRBD1 (5 bases). V lost 3 bases and J 1 base, leaving 14 bases between the germline ends. Per the germline V gene, CDR1 is SGDLS and CDR2 is YYNGEE. The CDR3 runs to 15 residues. CDR3 DNA sequence: TGTGCCAGCAGCGGCCCTGGAAGACAGTCCTACGAGCAGTACTTC. It yields the protein CASSGPGRQSYEQYF.

This chain links TRBV2 with TRBJ2-7; TRBD2 agrees at 12 bases. In germline, CDR1 is SNHLY, CDR2 FYNNEI. V was pared by 8 bases and J by 7 bases, with 9 bases of the junction left unmatched. The CDR3 has 14 amino acids. The CDR3 sequence: CASLGLAGGHEQYF. In DNA form, the CDR3 reads TGTGCCAGCCTGGGGCTAGCGGGGGGGCATGAGCAGTACTTC.